This TCR beta chain stems from a study of early T cells in non-severe SARS-CoV-2 infection. Study in general: Bulk RNA from unsorted whole blood was sequenced; chains were unpaired.

The sample holds many counts of this clonotype. Unique molecular identifier tags were affixed to discrete cDNA molecules. TCRdb processed the 5' RACE reads anew with MiXCR; each CDR3 protein has one entry. Found here are roughly 41,000 distinct CDR3 sequences, 5% to 6.5% of them singletons; the top ten hold 25% to 30%. Specimen: whole blood. This TCR derives from an adult who was a healthcare worker with PCR-confirmed SARS-CoV-2 infection or an uninfected control (not recorded which).

The DNA of the CDR3 is TGTGCCAGCAGTTTCTCGGGTTCTCAGCCCCAGCATTTT. Translated, it gives CASSFSGSQPQHF. The chain couples TRBV27 to TRBJ1-5; no firm D call. Looked up from germline, CDR1 is MNHEY and CDR2 is SMNVEV (reference sequence). Trimming left V 3 bases short and J 6 bases short, with 9 bases between. This CDR3 has 13 amino acids.